These 26 T cell receptor beta chains were sequenced from one sample in a study of blood T cell repertoires in COVID-19. Only in-frame clones appear in the TCRdb table, and some are missing; sequencing was by immunoSEQ multiplex PCR. The sample carries 85,000 to 130,000 clones, over 85% recorded once. The sample was peripheral blood. The receptors shown here come from a man between 65 and 85 years old with acute or convalescent COVID-19.

J is TRBJ1-6 and V is TRBV7-8; tentatively, D is TRBD1 (6 bases). Germline V CDR1 and CDR2: SGHVS, FQNEAQ. Trimming shortened V by 4 bases and J by 6 bases, and 16 bases separated the two germline ends. The CDR3 has 16 residues. The DNA for the CDR3 is TGTGCCAGCAGCTCTTACAGGGTACCCGCTAATTCACCCCTCCACTTT. Translated, it gives CASSSYRVPANSPLHF.

V usage is TRBV5-4 and J usage is TRBJ1-4, with a weak D call TRBD1 (6 bases). From germline, CDR1 is SGHNT and CDR2 YYREEE (reference sequence). V was cut by 4 bases and J by 4 bases, with 14 bases left in between. CDR3 size: 15 residues. The CDR3 is CASSPGHHDNEKLFF. CDR3 in DNA: TGTGCCAGCAGCCCGGGACACCATGATAATGAAAAACTGTTTTTT.

This chain joins TRBV18 and TRBJ1-1; 8 nucleotides agree with TRBD1. Germline V gene data show CDR1 as KGHSH and CDR2 as LQKENI. The CDR3 length is 14 residues. V lost 2 bases to trimming and J lost 7 bases; unmatched junction nucleotides: 6. In DNA, the CDR3 is TGTGCCAGCTCACCAAGATCGGGACAGGATGAAGCTTTCTTT. This encodes CASSPRSGQDEAFF.

The chain links TRBV19 to TRBJ1-2; the D is unclear. The CDR3 consists of 13 residues. Trimming left V 6 bases short and J 8 bases short, with 16 bases between. Germline lookup yields CDR1 LNHDA and CDR2 SQIVND (reference sequence). CDR3 amino acids: CASRHQRAGGYTF. CDR3 nucleotides: TGTGCCAGTAGGCATCAGAGGGCGGGGGGCTACACCTTC.

The chain joins TRBV15 to TRBJ1-1; no firm D call. Germline values: CDR1 LNHNV, CDR2 YYDKDF (reference sequence). This CDR3 is 12 amino acids long. V was pared by 4 bases and J by 6 bases, with 9 bases between. CDR3 coding DNA: TGTGCCACCAGCAACTGGCGGGCTGAAGCTTTCTTT. Protein sequence: CATSNWRAEAFF.

This chain uses TRBV13 with TRBJ2-4; 8 bases fit TRBD1. The CDR3 covers 16 residues. CDR1 PRHDT and CDR2 FYEKMQ come from the germline V gene (reference sequence). The J segment lost 3 bases and the V segment lost 5 bases, leaving 9 bases of the junction unmatched. CDR3 region: CASSDLTGVDKNIQYF. CDR3 coding DNA: TGTGCCAGCAGCGACCTGACAGGGGTGGACAAAAACATTCAGTACTTC.

This sequence joins TRBV11-2 and TRBJ2-1, with 8 bases that match TRBD1. Germline assignment: CDR1 SGHAT and CDR2 FQNNGV. CDR3 size: 15 residues. The J segment lost 8 bases and the V segment lost 4 bases, leaving 10 bases of the junction unmatched. The CDR3, as DNA: TGTGCCAGCAGCTCAAGGACAGGGACCCACGATGAGCAGTTCTTC. Amino acid sequence: CASSSRTGTHDEQFF. Together with reference TRBV11-2 and TRBJ2-1, the CDR3 gives the full variable domain: EAGVAQSPRYKIIEKRQSVAFWCNPISGHATLYWYQQILGQGPKLLIQFQNNGVVDDSQLPKDRFSAERLKGVDSTLKIQPAKLEDSAVYLCASSSRTGTHDEQFFGPGTRLTVL.

This clone has only one observation. The genes are TRBV12-3 or TRBV12-4 and TRBJ1-2; the D is unclear. The CDR3 has 13 amino acids. Deletions cut 5 bases from V and 4 bases from J, with 11 bases between. This chain's CDR3 is CASSPLGIYGYTF. CDR3 sequence (DNA): TGTGCCAGCAGTCCCCTCGGGATCTATGGCTACACCTTC.

This clone showed up just a few times. The V and J genes are TRBV28 and TRBJ1-2, with 7 positions matching TRBD1. Germline V gives CDR1 MDHEN, CDR2 SYDVKM. The ends lost 7 bases at V and 5 bases at J; junction bases unmatched: 7. This CDR3 is built from 13 residues. The CDR3 here is CASTEQGRYGYTF. CDR3 DNA: TGTGCCAGCACGGAACAGGGGAGGTATGGCTACACCTTC.

The chain combines TRBV27 with TRBJ2-7; TRBD2 might be the D (5 bases). V dropped 6 bases and J dropped 5 bases, with 14 bases sitting between them. CDR1 MNHEY and CDR2 SMNVEV come from the germline V gene (reference sequence). There are 13 residues in the CDR3. CDR3 sequence reads: CASSEVGSDEQYF. In DNA form, the CDR3 reads TGTGCCAGCAGCGAGGTGGGTAGCGACGAGCAGTACTTC.

The chain couples TRBV5-1 to TRBJ2-4; D ambiguous. The CDR3 is 11 residues long. The germline V gene has CDR1 SGHRS and CDR2 YFSETQ. Trimming pared 2 bases from V and 6 bases from J, leaving 3 bases between. CDR3 in DNA: TGCGCCAGCAGCTTCGGAAACATTCAGTACTTC. Translation gives CASSFGNIQYF.

V usage is TRBV7-9 and J usage is TRBJ1-2, with no clear D. The germline V and J ends were trimmed by 5 bases and 7 bases, with 20 bases remaining between them. CDR3 size: 15 residues. CDR1 is SEHNR and CDR2 is FQNEAQ in the germline V gene (reference sequence). The CDR3 sequence: CASSPAAFRMSGYTF. CDR3 coding DNA: TGTGCCAGCAGCCCAGCAGCGTTTAGGATGAGTGGCTACACCTTC. Full variable domain (rest looked up from reference TRBV7-9 and TRBJ1-2): DTGVSQNPRHKITKRGQNVTFRCDPISEHNRLYWYRQTLGQGPEFLTYFQNEAQLEKSRLLSDRFSAERPKGSFSTLEIQRTEQGDSAMYLCASSPAAFRMSGYTFGSGTRLTVV.

The rearrangement links TRBV28 to TRBJ2-3; 14 bases line up with TRBD2. The J segment lost 2 bases and the V segment lost 3 bases, leaving 7 bases of the junction unmatched. Germline CDR1 is MDHEN and CDR2 is SYDVKM. The CDR3 loop spans 18 amino acids. CDR3 nucleotide sequence: TGTGCCAGCAGTTTCCCTTCGACTAGCGGGAGGGACACAGATACGCAGTATTTT. Translating gives CASSFPSTSGRDTDTQYF.

The rearrangement links TRBV24-1 to TRBJ1-3; the D gene is possibly TRBD1 (6 bases). Per germline, CDR1 KGHDR and CDR2 SFDVKD. V was cut by 2 bases and J by 4 bases, with 14 bases left in between. The CDR3 length is 16 residues. CDR3 residues: CATSDSTGSIGNTIYF. The CDR3 coding sequence is TGTGCCACCAGTGATTCAACAGGGAGTATAGGAAACACCATATATTTT.

The V and J genes are TRBV6-6 and TRBJ1-5; tentatively, D is TRBD1 (5 bases). The CDR3 covers 13 residues. Germline CDR1 reads MNHNY; CDR2 reads SVGAGI (reference sequence). The V end lost 8 bases, the J end lost 3 bases, and 11 bases lay between the germline ends. This CDR3 reads CASLAGLNQPQHF. In nucleotides, the CDR3 is TGTGCCAGCCTGGCGGGGCTCAATCAGCCCCAGCATTTT.

V is TRBV3-1 (or the pseudogene TRBV3-2) and J is TRBJ1-4; D not certain. Germline lookup yields CDR1 LGHDT and CDR2 YNNKEL (reference sequence). V dropped 5 bases and J dropped 7 bases, with 17 bases sitting between them. The CDR3 covers 15 residues. CDR3 DNA sequence: TGTGCCAGCAGCGCCACCCAGAGTTCTAGTGAAAAACTGTTTTTT. Translated, it gives CASSATQSSSEKLFF.

V is TRBV5-1 and J is TRBJ1-2, with TRBD1 identical over 7 bases. Germline V gene data show CDR1 as SGHRS and CDR2 as YFSETQ. Losses at the gene ends were 6 bases for V and 6 bases for J; bases not matched to a gene: 11. The CDR3 has 14 residues. CDR3 in amino acids: CASTVDQGVHGYTF. CDR3 nucleotide sequence: TGCGCCAGCACGGTGGATCAGGGGGTACATGGCTACACCTTC.

The V and J genes are TRBV30 and TRBJ2-5; D is unresolved. Per the germline V gene, CDR1 is GTSNPN and CDR2 is SVGIG (reference sequence). The CDR3 has 13 residues. Deletions cut 0 bases from V and 2 bases from J, with 7 bases between. The CDR3 DNA follows: TGTGCCTGGAGTGTACGCAGGCAAGAGACCCAGTACTTC. Amino acids: CAWSVRRQETQYF.

The chain uses TRBV7-9 and TRBJ2-5, with D maybe TRBD1 (6 bases). V lost 5 bases to trimming and J lost 0 bases, with 10 bases between them. The germline V gene encodes CDR1 SEHNR and CDR2 FQNEAQ (reference sequence). The CDR3 sequence is 14 residues long. Written as DNA, the CDR3 is TGTGCCAGCAGCCTGACAGGAAACCAAGAGACCCAGTACTTC. As protein: CASSLTGNQETQYF.

This clone showed up just a few times. Other nucleotide sequences from this sample produce the same CDR3. The chain uses TRBV30 and TRBJ1-6, with D tentatively TRBD1 (5 bases). Trimming removed 3 bases at V and 7 bases at J, with 13 bases between. Germline values: CDR1 GTSNPN, CDR2 SVGIG (reference sequence). This CDR3 has 14 residues. CDR3 sequence (DNA): TGTGCCTGGAGCGCCCAAACAGGAAATTCACCCCTCCACTTT. This codes for CAWSAQTGNSPLHF.

The rearrangement joins TRBV9 to TRBJ2-3; TRBD1 agrees at 12 bases. Germline CDR1 reads SGDLS; CDR2 reads YYNGEE. The junction had 5 bases not matched to a gene; V was cut back by 0 bases and J by 6 bases. The CDR3 consists of 16 residues. The CDR3, as DNA: TGTGCCAGCAGCGTAGGAGGGGGGACAGGGGGCGATACGCAGTATTTT. Amino acid sequence: CASSVGGGTGGDTQYF.

The chain carries TRBV4-1 and TRBJ1-1; the D is unclear. V gave up 0 bases and J gave up 5 bases, with 10 bases separating them. CDR3 size: 14 residues. In germline, CDR1 is MGHRA, CDR2 YSYEKL. The CDR3: CASSQEFSGTEAFF. The CDR3, as DNA: TGCGCCAGCAGCCAAGAATTCTCGGGTACTGAAGCTTTCTTT.

The V and J genes are TRBV5-1 and TRBJ1-1, with TRBD1 identical over 7 bases. V was clipped by 0 bases and J by 6 bases; unmatched bases: 2. Germline V CDR1 and CDR2: SGHRS, YFSETQ. This CDR3 comprises 13 residues. CDR3 sequence (DNA): TGCGCCAGCAGCTTGGGACAGGGATCTGAAGCTTTCTTT. Amino acid sequence: CASSLGQGSEAFF.

This chain connects TRBV28 to TRBJ1-2; 7 bases agree with TRBD1. The CDR3 loop spans 15 amino acids. The germline gives CDR1 MDHEN, CDR2 SYDVKM. Trimming removed 4 bases from V and 4 bases from J; junction bases left unmatched: 9. This chain's CDR3 is CASSSRIQGFYGYTF. CDR3 coding DNA: TGTGCCAGCAGTTCGCGAATACAGGGGTTCTATGGCTACACCTTC.

This chain uses TRBV24-1 with TRBJ2-2; 8 nucleotides align to TRBD1. Trimming removed 2 bases from V and 7 bases from J; junction bases left unmatched: 8. Germline V gene data show CDR1 as KGHDR and CDR2 as SFDVKD. CDR3 length: 16 residues. The CDR3: CATSDSPGGAFGELFF. The CDR3, as DNA: TGTGCCACCAGTGATTCCCCAGGGGGCGCCTTCGGGGAGCTGTTTTTT.

The J gene is TRBJ1-1, the V gene TRBV19, with D unresolved. CDR1 LNHDA and CDR2 SQIVND come from the germline V gene (reference sequence). The CDR3 is made up of 13 amino acids. Trimming took 2 bases from V and 5 from J, leaving 9 bases between them. The CDR3 DNA follows: TGTGCCAGTAGTATATCAGGTAGGACTGAAGCTTTCTTT. It encodes CASSISGRTEAFF.